This T cell receptor beta chain was retrieved from a study of identical twins. Using its own MiXCR run on the 5' RACE reads, TCRdb lists one record per CDR3 protein. The sample has about 720,000 distinct CDR3 sequences, around a sixth seen once. The same sample was also used in a study of T cells expressing NK-cell markers. Turning to that study: A range of about 1.0-7.0% of CD8+ T cells consisted of dominant NKG2C+ clonotypes in 6 or 7 donors. Several donors' CD3+CD56-NKG2C+ cells were dominated by the same clonotypes.

Sequencing was performed on PBMCs. The TCR comes from a woman between 18 and 29 years old in good health.

The CDR3: CASSPYSLHTEAFF. CDR3 bases: TGTGCCAGCAGCCCCTACAGCTTACACACTGAAGCTTTCTTT. The gene calls are TRBV7-2 and TRBJ1-1, with unresolved D. In germline, CDR1 is SGHTA, CDR2 FQGNSA. The V gene lost 5 bases and the J gene lost 3 bases, with 13 bases spanning the gap. This CDR3 region has 14 residues.